This T cell receptor (beta chain) was documented in a study of OX40 agonist ivuxolimab in advanced cancers. The protocol was immunoSEQ multiplex PCR, while the TCRdb copy is restricted to in-frame clones and leaves out a portion. The repertoire holds 55,000 to 60,000 clones, just under 85% seen once, with 2.8% in the top ten. This sequence originates from an adult with an advanced solid tumor such as melanoma, head and neck, liver or kidney cancer. This specimen was CD4+ or CD8+ T cells sorted from blood, taken in a trial of the OX40 agonist ivuxolimab.

CDR3 in DNA: TGTGCCAGCAGCTTCTTCGGACTAGCGGGGGTCACAGATACGCAGTATTTT. Translated: CASSFFGLAGVTDTQYF. The V call is TRBV5-5, the J call TRBJ2-3; the match to TRBD2 covers 13 bases. J lost 2 bases, V lost 2 bases, and 5 bases had no gene match. The germline V gene encodes CDR1 SGHKS and CDR2 YYEKEE (reference sequence). This CDR3 spans 17 amino acids.